This record covers a single TCR beta chain. No antigen is known for it. One base away there is no much larger clone; base qualities are not given. The data were obtained in a study of T cell changes during pregnancy in multiple sclerosis (dated by TCRdb to between 2019 and 2020). For the wider study: The study looked at changes in the T cell repertoire across pregnancy in women with multiple sclerosis.

V gives up 4 bases and J gives up 5 bases, and the segment between their germline ends measures 18 bases. From its cysteine to its phenylalanine, the CDR3 spans 16 amino acids. Only the CDR3 part of the read is kept: 48 bases, read in frame from the first base. Per the germline V gene, SGHTA is the CDR1 and FQGNSA is the CDR2. Library construction relied on the immunoSEQ multiplex PCR assay. In TCRdb, the immuneACCESS table is reduced to in-frame sequences with V and J assigned. These tables do not hold every clone; where another copy was compared, an unresolved V gene accounts for under half, and the others remain unexplained. The sample has approximately 40,000 clones on record, around 93% of them singletons. The top ten clones comprise around 0.52% of the sample.

This clonotype originated in a female donor with multiple sclerosis, enrolled in a pregnancy study. The source was CD4+ T cells from peripheral blood mononuclear cells, collected in the third trimester of pregnancy. This chain joins TRBV7-2 to TRBJ2-1, and the D gene may be TRBD2, 5 bases matching. CDR3 region: CASSSSEGHPHNEQFF. The DNA sequence reads TGTGCCAGCAGCTCAAGTGAGGGTCACCCCCACAATGAGCAGTTCTTC.